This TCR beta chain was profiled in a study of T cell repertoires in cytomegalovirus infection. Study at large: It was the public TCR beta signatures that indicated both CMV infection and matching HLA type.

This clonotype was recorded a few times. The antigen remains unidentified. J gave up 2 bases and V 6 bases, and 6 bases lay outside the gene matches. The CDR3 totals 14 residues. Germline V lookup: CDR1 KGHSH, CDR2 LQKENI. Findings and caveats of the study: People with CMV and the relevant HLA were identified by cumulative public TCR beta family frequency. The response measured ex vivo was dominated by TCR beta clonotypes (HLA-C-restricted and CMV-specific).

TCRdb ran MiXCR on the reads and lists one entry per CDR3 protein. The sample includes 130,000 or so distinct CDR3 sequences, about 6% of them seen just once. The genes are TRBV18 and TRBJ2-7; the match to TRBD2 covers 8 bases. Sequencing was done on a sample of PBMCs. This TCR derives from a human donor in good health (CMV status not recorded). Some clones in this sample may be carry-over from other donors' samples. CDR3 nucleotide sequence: TGTGCCAGCTCCGCCGGGGGGGGAGCCTACGAGCAGTACTTC. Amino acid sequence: CASSAGGGAYEQYF.